This T cell receptor beta chain was captured by sequencing in a study of metastatic and nonmetastatic thyroid tumors. V dropped 2 bases and J dropped 3 bases, with 14 bases sitting between them. The CDR3 is 15 amino acids. Germline lookup yields CDR1 GTSNPN and CDR2 SVGIG (reference sequence). All patients were treatment-naive before thyroid surgery. TCRdb re-analyzed the PCR reads using MiXCR. Here the sample spans about 38,000 clones, less than 50% being singletons. The sequence came from a male donor with papillary thyroid cancer or a benign thyroid nodule (not recorded which). Some clones in this sample may be carry-over from other donors' samples. Sequencing was performed on tumor tissue. This sequence joins TRBV30 and TRBJ1-5, with D hard to call. Written as DNA, the CDR3 is TGTGCCTGGAGTCTAAAAGGGCTCTACAATCAGCCCCAGCATTTT. It codes for CAWSLKGLYNQPQHF. The full variable domain, its missing parts supplied by reference TRBV30 and TRBJ1-5, is SQTIHQWPATLVQPVGSPLSLECTVEGTSNPNLYWYRQAAGRGLQLLFYSVGIGQISSEVPQNLSASRPQDRQFILSSKKLLLSDSGFYLCAWSLKGLYNQPQHFGDGTRLSIL.